A single sample gave rise to the 21 T cell receptor beta chains below, sequenced in a study of cytomegalovirus exposure and HLA in healthy donors. The primer mix had 60 Vbeta and 13 Jbeta primers. The method was immunoSEQ multiplex PCR; TCRdb's version includes in-frame clones alone and lacks a portion of them. The sample lists fewer than 85,000 clones; under 80% were seen once. Source material: PBMCs. These receptors all come from a man aged 55 to 70 in good health and CMV-seropositive.

Only a few counts were recorded for this clone. The J gene is TRBJ2-3, the V gene TRBV5-1; TRBD2 is a possible D gene (5 bases). Trimming took off 4 bases at V and 5 bases at J, with 5 bases between the two ends. The CDR3 extends over 11 amino acids. Germline assignment: CDR1 SGHRS and CDR2 YFSETQ. The CDR3 spells CASSAGDTQYF. Written as DNA, the CDR3 is TGCGCCAGCAGCGCGGGAGATACGCAGTATTTT.

This clone was detected only a few times. The chain links TRBV4-1 to TRBJ2-7; 8 bases fit TRBD1. The CDR3 consists of 14 residues. The junction had 8 bases not matched to a gene; V was cut back by 3 bases and J by 7 bases. The germline gives CDR1 MGHRA, CDR2 YSYEKL. The DNA of the CDR3 is TGCGCCAGCAGCCAGGGCCAGGGGGCATGGGAGCAGTACTTC. Translating gives CASSQGQGAWEQYF.

The gene calls are TRBV29-1 and TRBJ2-7; TRBD1 matches at 7 bases. This CDR3 region has 13 residues. In germline, CDR1 is SQVTM, CDR2 ANQGSEA. Unmatched junction bases numbered 5, after V lost 6 bases and J lost 0 bases. The CDR3 here is CSVSSGGSYEQYF. As DNA, the CDR3 is TGCAGCGTGAGCTCAGGGGGCTCCTACGAGCAGTACTTC.

The chain uses TRBV6-6 and TRBJ2-1; 7 nucleotides agree with TRBD2. Germline trimming cut 7 bases from V and 7 bases from J; bases unmatched to any gene: 7. CDR3 size: 13 residues. The germline gives CDR1 MNHNY, CDR2 SVGAGI (reference sequence). CDR3 sequence (DNA): TGTGCCAGCATTCCTAGCGGAGGGAATGAGCAGTTCTTC. This gives the protein CASIPSGGNEQFF.

The chain recombines TRBV4-3 with TRBJ1-5; D gene ambiguous. The CDR3 consists of 14 residues. Trimming shortened V by 4 bases and J by 12 bases, and 19 bases separated the two germline ends. Germline values: CDR1 LGHNA, CDR2 YSLEER. CDR3 loop: CASSPRIDGRFQHF. In nucleotides, the CDR3 is TGCGCCAGCAGCCCGCGGATCGACGGCCGGTTCCAGCATTTT.

The gene calls are TRBV5-1 and TRBJ2-5, with TRBD2 as a possible D gene (5 bases). CDR3 length: 16 residues. Deletions cut 3 bases from V and 5 bases from J, with 20 bases between. Per the germline V gene, CDR1 is SGHRS and CDR2 is YFSETQ. Written as DNA, the CDR3 is TGCGCCAGCAGCTACCACACGGATGGACTGTCCGAGACCCAGTACTTC. Translation: CASSYHTDGLSETQYF.

The V gene is TRBV6-6, the J gene TRBJ1-1, with D possibly being TRBD1 (5 bases). The CDR3 has 15 amino acids. Trimming left V 0 bases short and J 10 bases short, with 18 bases between. Germline CDR1 reads MNHNY; CDR2 reads SVGAGI (reference sequence). The CDR3 region is CASSYSTTGNRVAFF. The CDR3 DNA reads TGTGCCAGCAGTTACTCAACTACAGGCAACCGGGTAGCTTTCTTT.

V is TRBV19 and J is TRBJ2-2; 9 nucleotides line up with TRBD1. This CDR3 spans 14 amino acids. Germline V gene lookup returns CDR1 LNHDA and CDR2 SQIVND (reference sequence). In nucleotides, the CDR3 is TGTGGGGCCGGGACAGGGTGGAACACCGGGGAGCTGTTTTTT. Translation gives CGAGTGWNTGELFF.

The chain is built from TRBV11-3 and TRBJ2-3, with a weak D call TRBD2 (5 bases). Per the germline V gene, CDR1 is SGHNT and CDR2 is YENEEA. Trimming cost V 6 bases and J 6 bases, with 10 bases left between them. The CDR3 has 12 amino acids. The CDR3 sequence is CASSNPGDTQYF. For the CDR3, the DNA is TGTGCCAGCAGTAACCCGGGGGATACGCAGTATTTT.

The V call is TRBV25-1, the J call TRBJ2-3, with TRBD2 identical over 10 bases. CDR3 size: 13 residues. V shed 8 bases, J shed 7 bases, and the junction held 6 bases outside the gene matches. Looked up from germline, CDR1 is MGHDK and CDR2 is SYGVNS. The CDR3 bases are TGTGCCAGCGGTAGCGGGGGGCGGCATACGCAGTATTTT. It is translated as CASGSGGRHTQYF. The complete variable domain, with remaining parts taken from reference TRBV25-1 and TRBJ2-3, reads EADIYQTPRYLVIGTGKKITLECSQTMGHDKMYWYQQDPGMELHLIHYSYGVNSTEKGDLSSESTVSRIRTEHFPLTLESARPSHTSQYLCASGSGGRHTQYFGPGTRLTVL.

Comment on this clone: An end of the junction does not agree with germline; a read error may underlie this. The chain links TRBV11-3 to TRBJ2-7; possibly TRBD1 for D (6 bases). Germline assignment: CDR1 SGHNT and CDR2 YENEEA. The length of the CDR3 is 15 residues. The chain's CDR3 is CANSEGDGDGYEQYF. CDR3 nucleotides: TGTGCCAACAGCGAGGGGGACGGTGATGGCTACGAGCAGTACTTC.

The chain is built from TRBV5-4 and TRBJ1-6; maybe TRBD1 (5 bases). This CDR3 has 15 amino acids. Trimming stripped 3 bases from V and 15 bases from J, with 22 bases between. Germline CDR1 is SGHNT and CDR2 is YYREEE (reference sequence). The CDR3 DNA reads as TGTGCCAGCAGCTCGCCGGGGACTAGAGCGAAAGGCCTCCACTTT. It codes for CASSSPGTRAKGLHF. Supplemented by reference TRBV5-4 and TRBJ1-6, the full variable domain reads ETGVTQSPTHLIKTRGQQVTLRCSSQSGHNTVSWYQQALGQGPQFIFQYYREEENGRGNFPPRFSGLQFPNYSSELNVNALELDDSALYLCASSSPGTRAKGLHFGNGTRLTVT.

This chain uses TRBV9 with TRBJ2-1, with D maybe TRBD2 (5 bases). Trimming took off 0 bases at V and 4 bases at J, with 14 bases between the two ends. CDR1 is SGDLS, CDR2 YYNGEE, per germline. This CDR3 contains 16 residues. CDR3 sequence reads: CASSVGNVEGYNEQFF. The CDR3 DNA is TGTGCCAGCAGCGTAGGTAACGTTGAGGGATACAATGAGCAGTTCTTC. The complete variable domain, with remaining parts taken from reference TRBV9 and TRBJ2-1, reads DSGVTQTPKHLITATGQRVTLRCSPRSGDLSVYWYQQSLDQGLQFLIQYYNGEERAKGNILERFSAQQFPDLHSELNLSSLELGDSALYFCASSVGNVEGYNEQFFGPGTRLTVL.

This sequence joins TRBV7-9 and TRBJ2-5; no reliable D call. CDR1 is SEHNR and CDR2 is FQNEAQ in the germline V gene (reference sequence). The CDR3 runs 15 residues. V lost 1 base, J lost 0 bases, and 9 bases lay in between. The CDR3 loop reads CASSLGANYQETQYF. The CDR3 region has the DNA TGTGCCAGCAGCTTAGGGGCGAACTACCAAGAGACCCAGTACTTC.

The V and J genes are TRBV10-2 and TRBJ2-7; D perhaps matches TRBD2 (5 bases). The CDR3 totals 15 residues. Germline CDR1 and CDR2: WSHSY and SAAADI. The V end lost 7 bases, the J end lost 5 bases, and 21 bases lay between the germline ends. The DNA for the CDR3 is TGCGCCAGCAATAAGGTGGTCAAACGGGGTCACGAGCAGTACTTC. It encodes CASNKVVKRGHEQYF.

The V call is TRBV30, the J call TRBJ2-7, with TRBD2 matching over 12 bases. Germline V gene sequence: CDR1 GTSNPN, CDR2 SVGIG (reference sequence). The CDR3 runs 13 residues. V was pared by 5 bases and J by 2 bases, with 1 base of the junction left unmatched. CDR3 in DNA: TGTGCCTGGGGACTAGCGGGACCCTACGAGCAGTACTTC. It encodes CAWGLAGPYEQYF.

J is TRBJ2-4 and V is TRBV18; a possible D gene is TRBD2 (5 bases). The V end lost 6 bases, the J end lost 11 bases, and 20 bases lay between the germline ends. Looked up from germline, CDR1 is KGHSH and CDR2 is LQKENI. The CDR3 consists of 14 residues. The CDR3 sequence: CASSPLEDSGLQYF. Here the CDR3 DNA reads TGTGCCAGCTCCCCCCTGGAGGACTCCGGCCTTCAGTACTTC.

The gene calls are TRBV10-3 and TRBJ1-3, with a possible D match to TRBD1 (6 bases). V lost 2 bases and J lost 1, with 9 bases in between. The CDR3 sequence is 15 residues long. Germline V lookup: CDR1 ENHRY, CDR2 SYGVKD. The CDR3 nucleotides are TGTGCCATCAGTGAGGCCGGGACATCTGGAAACACCATATATTTT. It translates to CAISEAGTSGNTIYF.

The chain joins TRBV27 to TRBJ2-5; possibly TRBD2 for D (6 bases). The germline V gene has CDR1 MNHEY and CDR2 SMNVEV (reference sequence). The length of the CDR3 is 15 residues. Trimming removed 4 bases at V and 2 bases at J, with 14 bases between. CDR3 amino acids: CASSYSGGEQETQYF. CDR3 sequence (DNA): TGTGCCAGCAGTTATAGCGGAGGGGAACAAGAGACCCAGTACTTC.

J is TRBJ2-7 and V is TRBV6-1; 9 nucleotides match TRBD1. Trimming removed 1 base from V and 5 bases from J; junction bases left unmatched: 6. Germline values: CDR1 MNHNS, CDR2 SASEGT. The CDR3 runs 15 residues. This CDR3 reads CASSEEGQGGDEQYF. The CDR3, as DNA: TGTGCCAGCAGTGAAGAGGGACAGGGTGGTGACGAGCAGTACTTC.

Concerning this clone itself: This sample includes further DNA sequences coding for the same CDR3. The V and J genes are TRBV28 and TRBJ1-2, with 8 bases fitting TRBD1. Germline V lookup: CDR1 MDHEN, CDR2 SYDVKM. The CDR3 is 15 amino acids. The V and J ends lost 7 bases and 3 bases, in that order; junction bases with no gene match: 10. The CDR3 loop is CASTPRDRSDYGYTF. The CDR3 DNA follows: TGTGCCAGCACCCCTCGGGACAGGTCTGACTATGGCTACACCTTC.